A selection of T cell receptor beta chains follows, all from one sample in a study of blood T cell repertoires in COVID-19. Assay used: immunoSEQ multiplex PCR; TCRdb lists only in-frame clones, some missing. The table lists 250,000 to 350,000 clones, around 87% of them singletons. Sequencing was performed on peripheral blood. The source of these receptors is a woman in her twenties or thirties who had recovered from COVID-19. CDR3s include the opening cysteine and the closing phenylalanine or tryptophan. Each record gives: D gene, J gene, clone size, V gene, CDR3 DNA, CDR3 protein. The D gene is left open where the match is weak. For some rows the clone size is stated as once, few or many, or as a class when expanded; others skip it.

D: -; J: TRBJ1-5; size: -; V: TRBV21-1; DNA: TGTGCCAGCAGGGAAACGGGGGTTAGCAATCAGCCCCAGCATTTT; CDR3: CASRETGVSNQPQHF
D: -; J: TRBJ2-7; size: -; V: TRBV5-4; DNA: TGTGCCAGCAGCGACCCTCGGCGCCTGCGGGGCCACGAGCAGTACTTC; CDR3: CASSDPRRLRGHEQYF
D: -; J: TRBJ1-2; size: -; V: TRBV5-6; DNA: TGTGCCAGCAGCACGAACCAGGCCCTAACCTATGGCTACACCTTC; CDR3: CASSTNQALTYGYTF
D: -; J: TRBJ1-4; size: -; V: TRBV6-5; DNA: TGTGCCAGCAGCTCCGGACGGACGAGGGTAAAACTGTTTTTT; CDR3: CASSSGRTRVKLFF
D: TRBD1; J: TRBJ2-7; size: -; V: TRBV5-1; DNA: TGCGCCAGCAGCAGGTCAGGGGGCCCCTACGAGCAGTACTTC; CDR3: CASSRSGGPYEQYF
D: TRBD1; J: TRBJ1-5; size: -; V: TRBV19; DNA: TGTGCCAGTAGTATTGCCAGGGGGCAGGAGCCCCAGCATTTT; CDR3: CASSIARGQEPQHF
D: TRBD1; J: TRBJ1-3; size: -; V: TRBV7-8; DNA: TGTGCCAGCAGCTTAGGCGGACAGGGTAGGGACACCATATATTTT; CDR3: CASSLGGQGRDTIYF
D: TRBD2; J: TRBJ2-7; size: once; V: TRBV19; DNA: TGTGCCAGTAAATATGGCATAGCGGGTTCCTACGAGCAGTACTTC; CDR3: CASKYGIAGSYEQYF
D: TRBD2; J: TRBJ2-1; size: -; V: TRBV5-4; DNA: TGTGCCAGCAGCCAGAGACTAGCGGGAGGAGGGGATGAGCAGTTCTTC; CDR3: CASSQRLAGGGDEQFF
D: TRBD2; J: TRBJ2-7; size: -; V: TRBV10-2; DNA: TGCGCCAGCAGTGAAGGACTAGTCGGATACTTC; CDR3: CASSEGLVGYF
D: -; J: TRBJ2-1; size: -; V: TRBV15; DNA: TGTGCCACCAGCAGAGGGGGTGGGGCCAATGAGCAGTTCTTC; CDR3: CATSRGGGANEQFF
D: TRBD1; J: TRBJ1-2; size: -; V: TRBV18; DNA: TGTGCCAGCTCACCCCCTCTGGAGGGGGCAGGTGGCTACACCTTC; CDR3: CASSPPLEGAGGYTF
D: -; J: TRBJ2-1; size: -; V: TRBV24-1; DNA: TGTGCCACCAGTGATTCCACTCAGGTAAATGAGCAGTTCTTC; CDR3: CATSDSTQVNEQFF
D: -; J: TRBJ1-1; size: -; V: TRBV5-1; DNA: TGCGCCAGCAACCCTGCCTGGGACAAAAGAGTGAACACTGAAGCTTTCTTT; CDR3: CASNPAWDKRVNTEAFF
D: TRBD1; J: TRBJ1-6; size: -; V: TRBV6-2/TRBV6-3; DNA: TGTGCCAGCAGTTACAACCCTCTCGGGACAGATCGCTCACCCCTCCACTTT; CDR3: CASSYNPLGTDRSPLHF
D: -; J: TRBJ1-1; size: -; V: TRBV3-1/TRBV3-2; DNA: TGTGCCAGCAGCCAAGATTCCGGGGGGCTTGCTTTCTTT; CDR3: CASSQDSGGLAFF
D: TRBD1; J: TRBJ2-7; size: -; V: TRBV3-1/TRBV3-2; DNA: TGTGCCAGCAGCCATCCTACAGGGGCCTCGTCCTTC; CDR3: CASSHPTGASSF
D: -; J: TRBJ2-5; size: -; V: TRBV5-1; DNA: TGCGCCAGCAGCTGGGGGGAAGTCCAAGAGACCCAGTACTTC; CDR3: CASSWGEVQETQYF